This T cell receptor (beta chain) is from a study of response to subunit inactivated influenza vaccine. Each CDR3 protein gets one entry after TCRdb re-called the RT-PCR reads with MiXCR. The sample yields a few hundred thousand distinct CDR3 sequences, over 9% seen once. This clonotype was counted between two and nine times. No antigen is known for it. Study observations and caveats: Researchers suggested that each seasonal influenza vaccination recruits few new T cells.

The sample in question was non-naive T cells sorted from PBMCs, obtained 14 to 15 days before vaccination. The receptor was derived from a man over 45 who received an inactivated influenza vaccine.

The CDR3: CSARDFGDAGNEQFF. CDR3 sequence (DNA): TGCAGTGCTAGAGATTTTGGGGACGCCGGTAATGAGCAGTTCTTC. V usage is TRBV20-1 and J usage is TRBJ2-1, with D perhaps being TRBD1 or TRBD2 (5 bases each). The germline V gene has CDR1 DFQATT and CDR2 SNEGSKA (reference sequence). V gave up 0 bases and J gave up 7 bases, with 16 bases separating them. The CDR3 is 15 residues long.